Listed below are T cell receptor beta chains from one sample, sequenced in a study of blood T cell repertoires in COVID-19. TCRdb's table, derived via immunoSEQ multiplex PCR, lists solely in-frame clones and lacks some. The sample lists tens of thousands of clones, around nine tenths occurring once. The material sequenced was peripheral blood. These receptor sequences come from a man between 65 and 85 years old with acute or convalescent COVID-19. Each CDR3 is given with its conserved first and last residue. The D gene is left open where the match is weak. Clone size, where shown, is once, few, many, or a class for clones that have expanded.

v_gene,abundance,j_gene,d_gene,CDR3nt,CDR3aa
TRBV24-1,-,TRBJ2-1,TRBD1,TGTGCCACCAGTGATCCAACAGGGGGCTCCTACAATGAGCAGTTCTTC,CATSDPTGGSYNEQFF
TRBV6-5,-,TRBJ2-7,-,TGTGCCAGCAGTTTAAATTACGAGCAGTACTTC,CASSLNYEQYF
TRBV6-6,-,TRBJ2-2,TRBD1,TGTGCCAGCAGTCGACAGGGGCCCCCGAACACCGGGGAGCTGTTTTTT,CASSRQGPPNTGELFF
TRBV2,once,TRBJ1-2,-,TGTGCCAGCAGTGCCGACAGGCTTAACTATGGCTACACCTTC,CASSADRLNYGYTF
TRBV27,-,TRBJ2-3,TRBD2,TGTGCCAGCATCGAAGCGGGGGGCAGCACAGATACGCAGTATTTT,CASIEAGGSTDTQYF
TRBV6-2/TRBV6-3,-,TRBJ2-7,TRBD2,TGTGCCAGCAGTTACGGGGGACTATATGGCGAGCAGTACTTC,CASSYGGLYGEQYF
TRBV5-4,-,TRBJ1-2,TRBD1,TGTGCCAGCAGCTTGGATCAGGGGGCTCCGAACTATGGCTACACCTTC,CASSLDQGAPNYGYTF
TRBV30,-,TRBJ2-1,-,TGTGCCTGGAGTGGGGGGGTCGGGCAGTTCTTC,CAWSGGVGQFF
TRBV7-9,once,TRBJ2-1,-,TGTGCCAGCAGCTTGCTCAGAGGGCAGTTCTTC,CASSLLRGQFF
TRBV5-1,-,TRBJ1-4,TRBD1,TGCGCCAGCAGCGCCGTGACAGGGGCAACTAATGAAAAACTGTTTTTT,CASSAVTGATNEKLFF
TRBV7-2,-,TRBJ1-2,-,TGTGCCAGCAGCTTAGAGGACAGTCTCTATGGCTACACCTTC,CASSLEDSLYGYTF
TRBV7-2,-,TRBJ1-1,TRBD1,TGTGCCAGCAACTCGGACAGGGGGCATGCTTTCTTT,CASNSDRGHAFF
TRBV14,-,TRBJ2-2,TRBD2,TGTGCCAGCAGCCCCAGGGCCCGACGGAGCGCGGGGGCGAACACCGGGGAGCTGTTTTTT,CASSPRARRSAGANTGELFF
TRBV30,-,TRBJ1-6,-,TGTGCCTGGAGTGTAGGCTTAGGGAGCTCACCCCTCCACTTT,CAWSVGLGSSPLHF
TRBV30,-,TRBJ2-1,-,TGTGCCTGGAGTCCAGCAGGGCGTGAGCAGTTCTTC,CAWSPAGREQFF
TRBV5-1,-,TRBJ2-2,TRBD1,TGCGCCAGCAGCCCCCCCCCGACAGGGGGCGGCGGGGAGCTGTTTTTT,CASSPPPTGGGGELFF
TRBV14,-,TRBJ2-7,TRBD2,TGTGCCAGCAGCCAGCTAGCGGGGAACCCCTACGAGCAGTACTTC,CASSQLAGNPYEQYF
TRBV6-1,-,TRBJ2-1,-,TGTGCCAGCAGTGAAGCAACGGGGTCTATTTTTACTGAGCAGTTCTTC,CASSEATGSIFTEQFF
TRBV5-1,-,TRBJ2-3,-,TGCGCCAGCAGCCCAGCGGTATCTAGCACAGATACGCAGTATTTT,CASSPAVSSTDTQYF
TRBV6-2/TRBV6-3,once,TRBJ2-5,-,TGTGCCAGCAGTTACTCGAGTCTAGCTATCGGTCGGACCCAGTACTTC,CASSYSSLAIGRTQYF
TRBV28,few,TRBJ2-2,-,TGTGCCAGCAGGGACACCTACACCGGGGAGCTGTTTTTT,CASRDTYTGELFF
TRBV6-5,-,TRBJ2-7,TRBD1,TGTGCCAGCAGTTACAGGACAGGGCTAAACTACGAGCAGTACTTC,CASSYRTGLNYEQYF
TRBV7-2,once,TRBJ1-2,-,TGTGCCAGCAGCATAAGGGGGGGAGGAGTCTATGGCTACACCTTC,CASSIRGGGVYGYTF
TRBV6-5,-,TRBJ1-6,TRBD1,TGTGCCAGCAGTTTACTCCCAGGGGGCGATTCACCCCTCCACTTT,CASSLLPGGDSPLHF
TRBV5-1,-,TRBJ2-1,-,TGCGCCAGCAGCGGTGGCGGGGGCCCCGTCTACAATGAGCAGTTCTTC,CASSGGGGPVYNEQFF
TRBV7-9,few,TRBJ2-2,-,TGTGCCAGCAGCTTAACCCACACCAGGGATATGAACACCGGGGAGCTGTTTTTT,CASSLTHTRDMNTGELFF
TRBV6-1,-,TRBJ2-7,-,TGTGCCAGCAGTGAAGCGTCAGTCTACGAGCAGTACTTC,CASSEASVYEQYF
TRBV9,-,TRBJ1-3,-,TGTGCCAGCAGCGCAAATCCCAGGGAGGCGTCTGGAAACACCATATATTTT,CASSANPREASGNTIYF
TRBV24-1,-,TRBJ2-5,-,TGTGCCACCAGTGACCCAGGGGATGGGAAGACCCAGTACTTC,CATSDPGDGKTQYF
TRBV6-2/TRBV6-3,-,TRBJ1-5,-,TGTGCCAGCAGTTACTGGGGGAGGGGTAGCAATCAGCCCCAGCATTTT,CASSYWGRGSNQPQHF
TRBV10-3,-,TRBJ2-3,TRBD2,TGTGCCATCAGTGATAGCGGGGGCACAGATACGCAGTATTTT,CAISDSGGTDTQYF
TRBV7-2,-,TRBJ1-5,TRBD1,TGTGCCAGCAGCTCCGGGACAGGGGTCTTCCCAGACTCCCTTCAGCCCCAGCATTTT,CASSSGTGVFPDSLQPQHF
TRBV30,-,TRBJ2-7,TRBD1,TGTGCCTGGAGACCGACAGGGACGGACTACGAGCAGTACTTC,CAWRPTGTDYEQYF
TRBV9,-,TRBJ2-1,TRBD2,TGTGCCAGCAGCGTAGGACTAGCGGAGTACAATGAGCAGTTCTTC,CASSVGLAEYNEQFF
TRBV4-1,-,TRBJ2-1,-,TGCGCCAGCAGCCAAGAAGGGGATTTATCCTACAATGAGCAGTTCTTC,CASSQEGDLSYNEQFF
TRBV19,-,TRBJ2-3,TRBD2,TGTGCCAGTAGTCTCAACGGACTAGCGGGGGGCACAGATACGCAGTATTTT,CASSLNGLAGGTDTQYF
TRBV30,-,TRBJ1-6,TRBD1,TGTGCCGGGCGACAGGGGGCACGCTCCTATAATTCACCCCTCCACTTT,CAGRQGARSYNSPLHF
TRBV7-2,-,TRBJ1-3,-,TGTGCCAGCAGCCGCACCGGGAGCTCTGGAAACACCATATATTTT,CASSRTGSSGNTIYF
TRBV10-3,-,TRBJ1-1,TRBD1,TGTGCCATCAGTGAGACGGTGGGGCAGGGGGCCACTGAAGCTTTCTTT,CAISETVGQGATEAFF
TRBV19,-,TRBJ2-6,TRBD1,TGTGCCAGTAGTGCGGACAGGGGGGAGTCTGGGGCCAACGTCCTGACTTTC,CASSADRGESGANVLTF
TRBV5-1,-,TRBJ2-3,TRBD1,TGCGCCACCAGACAGGGTTCTAGCACAGATACGCAGTATTTT,CATRQGSSTDTQYF
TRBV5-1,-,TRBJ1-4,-,TGCGCCAGCAGCTTACAGGCCTCAAATGAAAAACTGTTTTTT,CASSLQASNEKLFF
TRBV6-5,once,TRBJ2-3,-,TGTGCCAGCAGGCGGACAAGTTCTAGCACAGATACGCAGTATTTT,CASRRTSSSTDTQYF
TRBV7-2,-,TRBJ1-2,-,TGTGCCAGCAGCTTAGGCAGGGACTATGGCTACACCTTC,CASSLGRDYGYTF
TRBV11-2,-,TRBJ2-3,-,TGTGCCAGCAGCAATGGACTGTCCACAGATACGCAGTATTTT,CASSNGLSTDTQYF
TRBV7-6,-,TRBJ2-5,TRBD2,TGTGCCAGCAGCCTAACCGGGACTAGCGGGGCTAGTGGGGCGACCCAGTACTTC,CASSLTGTSGASGATQYF
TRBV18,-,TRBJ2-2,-,TGTGCCAGCTCGCCCGGGACACAAAACACCGGGGAGCTGTTTTTT,CASSPGTQNTGELFF
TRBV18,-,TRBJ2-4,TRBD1,TGTGCCAGCTCACTAGCTCCCGGGACAGGGGGCATGGGGGCCAAAAACATTCAGTACTTC,CASSLAPGTGGMGAKNIQYF
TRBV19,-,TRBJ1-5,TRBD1,TGTGCCAGTAGTATAGGACAGGGGTCGGTCGTCAGTCAGCCCCAGCATTTT,CASSIGQGSVVSQPQHF
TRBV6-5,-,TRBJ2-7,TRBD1,TGTGCCAGCAGTTACAGGGGGACAGGGGGCAGTGAGCAGTACTTC,CASSYRGTGGSEQYF
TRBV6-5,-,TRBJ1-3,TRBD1,TGTGCCAGCAGTAAAACCGGGACAGAAGACACCATATATTTT,CASSKTGTEDTIYF